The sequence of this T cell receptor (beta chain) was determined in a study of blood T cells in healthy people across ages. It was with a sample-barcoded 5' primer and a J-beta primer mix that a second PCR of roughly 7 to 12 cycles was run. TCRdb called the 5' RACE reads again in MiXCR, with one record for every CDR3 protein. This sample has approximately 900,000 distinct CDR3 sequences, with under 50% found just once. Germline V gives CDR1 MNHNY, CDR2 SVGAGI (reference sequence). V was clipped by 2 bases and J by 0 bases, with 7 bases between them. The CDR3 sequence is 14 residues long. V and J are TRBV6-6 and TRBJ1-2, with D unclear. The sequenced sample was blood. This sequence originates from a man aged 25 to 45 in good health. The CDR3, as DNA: TGTGCCAGCAGTTACGGTACAGCTAACTATGGCTACACCTTC. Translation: CASSYGTANYGYTF.